These 32 T cell receptor beta chains were all obtained from the same sample, sequenced in a study of T cell repertoires in cytomegalovirus infection. One entry per CDR3 protein results from TCRdb running MiXCR on the reads. Altogether around 710,000 distinct CDR3 sequences are present, roughly 28% being singletons, with the ten largest covering roughly 14%. Their antigen targets remain unknown. The material sequenced was cultured CD8+ T cells from PBMCs, taken from culture after CMV antigen stimulation. The receptors shown here come from a human donor in good health (CMV status not recorded). Some clones in this sample may be carry-over from other donors' samples.

This clonotype has a handful of counts. A read error may account for a junction end that differs from germline. The J gene is TRBJ2-2, the V gene TRBV7-8, with D uncertain. CDR3 size: 11 residues. Germline lookup yields CDR1 SGHVS and CDR2 FQNEAQ. CDR3 loop: CAHSVDGELFF. In DNA form, the CDR3 reads TGCGCCCATAGTGTGGACGGGGAGCTGTTTTTT.

This clonotype was counted ten times or more. The chain couples TRBV7-2 to TRBJ2-3; no clear D gene. Germline assignment: CDR1 SGHTA and CDR2 FQGNSA. This CDR3 spans 13 amino acids. With 2 bases removed from V and 13 bases from J, the gap between germline ends came to 16 bases. The DNA for the CDR3 is TGTGCCAGCAGCTTAAACCCCCGGGTTGAGGAGTATTTT. This gives the protein CASSLNPRVEEYF.

This clonotype was counted between two and nine times. In nucleotides, the CDR3 is TGTGCCAGCAGCACTCCCCGGACAGGGCCGTACTATGGCTACACCTTC. It is translated as CASSTPRTGPYYGYTF. This chain links TRBV9 with TRBJ1-2, with 8 bases lining up with TRBD1. V gave up 4 bases and J gave up 3 bases; unmatched junction bases: 11. From germline, CDR1 is SGDLS and CDR2 YYNGEE. There are 16 residues in the CDR3. Complete variable domain (other parts from reference TRBV9 and TRBJ1-2): DSGVTQTPKHLITATGQRVTLRCSPRSGDLSVYWYQQSLDQGLQFLIQYYNGEERAKGNILERFSAQQFPDLHSELNLSSLELGDSALYFCASSTPRTGPYYGYTFGSGTRLTVV.

The chain employs TRBV12-3 or TRBV12-4 and TRBJ1-2; D unclear. The CDR3 covers 14 residues. Trimming left V 2 bases short and J 0 bases short, with 7 bases between. DNA for the CDR3: TGTGCCAGCAGTTTAACGGTGGCTAACTATGGCTACACCTTC. It codes for CASSLTVANYGYTF.

This chain joins TRBV15 and TRBJ2-1; D gene uncertain. Trimming pared 8 bases from V and 5 bases from J, leaving 10 bases between. The CDR3 loop spans 12 amino acids. The germline V gene has CDR1 LNHNV and CDR2 YYDKDF (reference sequence). The CDR3 sequence: CATEKADNEQFF. The CDR3 coding sequence is TGTGCCACCGAAAAAGCTGACAATGAGCAGTTCTTC.

This clonotype was observed many times. The chain joins TRBV7-8 to TRBJ1-3; tentatively, D is TRBD1 (5 bases). This CDR3 region has 16 residues. Trimming removed 5 bases at V and 10 bases at J, with 24 bases between. CDR1 is SGHVS, CDR2 FQNEAQ, per germline. CDR3 DNA: TGTGCCAGCAGCCCATACTTATTCGGGGGGGAAAATACCATATATTTT. Translation: CASSPYLFGGENTIYF. Together with reference TRBV7-8 and TRBJ1-3, the CDR3 gives the full variable domain: GAGVSQSPRYKVAKRGQDVALRCDPISGHVSLFWYQQALGQGPEFLTYFQNEAQLDKSGLPSDRFFAERPEGSVSTLKIQRTQQEDSAVYLCASSPYLFGGENTIYFGEGSWLTVV.

V usage is TRBV7-9 and J usage is TRBJ2-1; TRBD1 is a possible D gene (6 bases). Germline CDR1 reads SEHNR; CDR2 reads FQNEAQ (reference sequence). This CDR3 contains 15 residues. The V end was cut by 8 bases, the J end by 5 bases, with 19 bases between. This chain's CDR3 is CASQFTGFTNNEQFF. CDR3 in DNA: TGTGCCAGCCAATTTACAGGGTTCACGAACAATGAGCAGTTCTTC. The full variable domain, with the rest looked up from reference TRBV7-9 and TRBJ2-1, is DTGVSQNPRHKITKRGQNVTFRCDPISEHNRLYWYRQTLGQGPEFLTYFQNEAQLEKSRLLSDRFSAERPKGSFSTLEIQRTEQGDSAMYLCASQFTGFTNNEQFFGPGTRLTVL.

This clonotype was detected many times. CDR3 DNA: TGTGCCAGCAGCTTAGACCCCTTTCCTTACTACGAGCAGTACTTC. Encoded protein: CASSLDPFPYYEQYF. This chain joins TRBV7-2 and TRBJ2-7; no firm D call. CDR1 and CDR2 (germline): SGHTA, FQGNSA. The CDR3 is 15 residues long. Trimming removed 1 base from V and 3 bases from J, with 13 bases in between. Full variable domain (rest looked up from reference TRBV7-2 and TRBJ2-7): GAGVSQSPSNKVTEKGKDVELRCDPISGHTALYWYRQSLGQGLEFLIYFQGNSAPDKSGLPSDRFSAERTGGSVSTLTIQRTQQEDSAVYLCASSLDPFPYYEQYFGPGTRLTVT.

The CDR3 nucleotides read TGTGCCAGCAGCTTGATTGCCCAGACCCAGCATTTT. The encoded protein is CASSLIAQTQHF. The chain links TRBV7-9 to TRBJ1-5; D not resolved. Germline loops: CDR1 SEHNR, CDR2 FQNEAQ (reference sequence). CDR3 length equals 12 residues. Trimming cost V 3 bases and J 11 bases, with 11 bases left between them.

The chain links TRBV6-5 to TRBJ2-5, with 9 bases fitting TRBD1. This CDR3 region has 15 residues. CDR1 and CDR2 (germline): MNHEY, SVGAGI. Unmatched junction bases numbered 5, after V lost 0 bases and J lost 6 bases. The CDR3 DNA follows: TGTGCCAGCAGTTACTCGCTGGGACAGGGAAAGACCCAGTACTTC. This encodes CASSYSLGQGKTQYF.

The chain joins TRBV11-3 to TRBJ2-7; D perhaps matches TRBD2 (7 bases). V gave up 6 bases and J gave up 3 bases, with 12 bases separating them. The CDR3 loop spans 13 amino acids. CDR1 is SGHNT, CDR2 YENEEA, per germline. CDR3 protein: CASSLRGGYEQYF. The CDR3 DNA follows: TGTGCCAGCAGTTTGAGGGGGGGCTACGAGCAGTACTTC.

This clonotype appeared many times. The junction departs from germline at one end; a sequencing error may be responsible. V usage is TRBV7-7 and J usage is TRBJ2-5; possibly TRBD2 for D (5 bases). Per the germline V gene, CDR1 is SSHAT and CDR2 is FNYEAQ (reference sequence). The CDR3 covers 15 residues. The CDR3: CASSPSGYVGETQYF. CDR3 nucleotide sequence: TGTGCTAGCAGCCCCTCGGGGTACGTCGGGGAGACCCAGTACTTC.

Many counts were recorded for this clonotype. The rearrangement links TRBV7-6 to TRBJ1-2, with D uncertain. Trimming removed 3 bases from V and 6 bases from J, with 14 bases in between. CDR1 SGHVS and CDR2 FNYEAQ come from the germline V gene. The CDR3 runs 14 residues. CDR3 sequence: CASSLKRWADGYTF. The CDR3 DNA sequence: TGTGCCAGCAGCTTGAAGAGATGGGCGGATGGCTACACCTTC.

This clonotype was counted only a few times. The chain employs TRBV7-9 and TRBJ2-2; no reliable D call. V lost 1 base and J lost 3, with 15 bases in between. Germline values: CDR1 SEHNR, CDR2 FQNEAQ (reference sequence). The CDR3 has 17 residues. CDR3 residues: CASSLDRRGVDTGELFF. CDR3 DNA sequence: TGTGCCAGCAGCTTAGATCGCCGTGGGGTTGACACCGGGGAGCTGTTTTTT.

The chain links TRBV5-6 to TRBJ2-5; D remains ambiguous. Germline V gene sequence: CDR1 SGHDT, CDR2 YYEEEE. V was trimmed by 2 bases and J by 4 bases, leaving 9 bases between them. The CDR3 length is 13 residues. CDR3 region: CASSLTAPETQYF. CDR3 DNA sequence: TGTGCCAGCAGCTTAACAGCTCCAGAGACCCAGTACTTC.

The chain uses TRBV28 and TRBJ1-1; 7 positions match TRBD1. Germline values: CDR1 MDHEN, CDR2 SYDVKM. The CDR3 loop spans 14 amino acids. With V trimmed by 6 bases and J by 6 bases, 10 bases remained unmatched. This CDR3 is CASRQGQVIAEAFF. The CDR3 DNA reads TGTGCCAGCAGGCAAGGACAGGTAATAGCTGAAGCTTTCTTT.

V is TRBV19 and J is TRBJ1-1; possible D gene TRBD1, 6 bases. The germline CDR1 and CDR2 sequences are LNHDA and SQIVND (reference sequence). V was shortened by 3 bases and J by 7 bases, with 15 bases between the two germline ends. This CDR3 spans 14 amino acids. Here the CDR3 DNA reads TGTGCCAGTAGTATCTTTACAGGGATGGGTGAAGCTTTCTTT. It specifies CASSIFTGMGEAFF.

This clonotype occurred a few times. The chain uses TRBV15 and TRBJ1-5; 7 bases are a match to TRBD1. This CDR3 is built from 14 residues. Germline-derived CDR1 and CDR2 are LNHNV and YYDKDF (reference sequence). V lost 6 bases to trimming and J lost 4 bases; unmatched junction nucleotides: 6. CDR3 protein: CATRRTGANQPQHF. The CDR3 region has the DNA TGTGCCACCAGAAGGACAGGCGCTAATCAGCCCCAGCATTTT.

This clonotype was detected only a few times. This chain joins TRBV27 and TRBJ2-7; maybe TRBD1 (6 bases). The V gene lost 4 bases and the J gene lost 6 bases, with 16 bases spanning the gap. CDR3 length: 14 residues. Per the germline V gene, CDR1 is MNHEY and CDR2 is SMNVEV (reference sequence). This CDR3 is CASSSTGSPGEQYV. CDR3 sequence (DNA): TGTGCCAGCAGTTCGACAGGATCTCCCGGCGAGCAGTACGTC.

Concerning this clonotype itself: Since a much larger clone is just one base distant, this may be a read error. J is TRBJ2-2 and V is TRBV7-6; D gene ambiguous. The CDR3 has 12 amino acids. The germline V and J ends were trimmed by 5 bases and 6 bases, with 7 bases remaining between them. Germline CDR1 reads SGHVS; CDR2 reads FNYEAQ. In DNA, the CDR3 is TGTGCCAGCAGCCCCCAGCCCGGGGAGCTGTTTTTT. Translated, it gives CASSPQPGELFF.

This clonotype was recorded a few times. V usage is TRBV7-9 and J usage is TRBJ2-2; D remains ambiguous. The CDR3 extends over 14 amino acids. V dropped 5 bases and J dropped 3 bases, with 10 bases sitting between them. Germline V lookup: CDR1 SEHNR, CDR2 FQNEAQ (reference sequence). Here the CDR3 reads CASSRPAYTGELFF. In nucleotides, the CDR3 is TGTGCCAGCAGCCGCCCTGCATACACCGGGGAGCTGTTTTTT.

The genes are TRBV28 and TRBJ2-3; a possible D gene is TRBD2 (6 bases). Germline V gene lookup returns CDR1 MDHEN and CDR2 SYDVKM. Trimming took off 10 bases at V and 1 base at J, with 15 bases between the two ends. This CDR3 region has 14 residues. The CDR3 spells CAIPAGRGTDTQYF. Written as DNA, the CDR3 is TGTGCCATTCCAGCGGGTAGGGGCACAGATACGCAGTATTTT. Full variable domain (outside the CDR3, taken from reference TRBV28 and TRBJ2-3): DVKVTQSSRYLVKRTGEKVFLECVQDMDHENMFWYRQDPGLGLRLIYFSYDVKMKEKGDIPEGYSVSREKKERFSLILESASTNQTSMYLCAIPAGRGTDTQYFGPGTRLTVL.

The gene calls are TRBV6-6 and TRBJ2-1; D might be TRBD1 (5 bases). In germline, CDR1 is MNHNY, CDR2 SVGAGI (reference sequence). Trimming removed 7 bases from V and 2 bases from J, with 18 bases in between. CDR3 length: 16 amino acids. In nucleotides, the CDR3 is TGTGCCAGCATGATAGACAGTAGAAACCCCTACAATGAGCAGTTCTTC. Its translation is CASMIDSRNPYNEQFF.

This clonotype was found once. Being one base from a much bigger clone, this may be a read error. The rearrangement links TRBV11-2 to TRBJ1-5; no firm D call. From germline, CDR1 is SGHAT and CDR2 FQNNGV. This CDR3 region has 12 residues. In DNA form, the CDR3 reads TGTGCCAGCAGCGAGGGCAATCAGCTCCAGCATTTT. Protein sequence: CASSEGNQLQHF.

In its sample, this clonotype was seen a few times. The chain combines TRBV19 with TRBJ2-1; TRBD2 matches 10 bases. This CDR3 region has 18 residues. Germline V CDR1 and CDR2: LNHDA, SQIVND (reference sequence). V trimming: 5 bases; J trimming: 0 bases; junction bases outside the gene matches: 10. The CDR3 DNA reads TGTGCCAGTAGTCGGGCTAGCGGGGGCCTTAGCTCCTACAATGAGCAGTTCTTC. It translates to CASSRASGGLSSYNEQFF.

This clonotype was recorded many times. The V gene is TRBV6-1, the J gene TRBJ1-5; the D gene is possibly TRBD1 (6 bases). The ends were cut back, 4 bases at V and 1 base at J, with 26 bases in the middle. The CDR3 is 20 amino acids. Germline V gene sequence: CDR1 MNHNS, CDR2 SASEGT. CDR3 sequence (DNA): TGTGCCAGCAGTGGAGGGATCGGGGACACCGAGCTCGTGAGCAATCAGCCCCAGCATTTT. This codes for CASSGGIGDTELVSNQPQHF.

This sequence joins TRBV6-1 and TRBJ1-4; D is undetermined. The CDR3 spans 20 residues. V was shortened by 1 base and J by 2 bases, with 23 bases between the two germline ends. Germline values: CDR1 MNHNS, CDR2 SASEGT. In DNA, the CDR3 is TGTGCCAGCAGTGAAGGGTCAGCGGCTGTATACCGTGCGACTAATGAAAAACTGTTTTTT. Protein product: CASSEGSAAVYRATNEKLFF.

This clonotype was picked up a small number of times. The V call is TRBV6-2 or TRBV6-3, the J call TRBJ2-3, with D possibly being TRBD1 or TRBD2 (6 bases each). Deletions cut 5 bases from V and 9 bases from J, with 24 bases between. This CDR3 has 16 amino acids. Germline lookup yields CDR1 MNHEY and CDR2 SVGEGT. The CDR3 sequence is CASSQRRGASPGTQYF. The CDR3 DNA reads as TGTGCCAGCAGTCAGCGGAGGGGGGCATCCCCAGGGACGCAGTATTTT.

The table lists this clonotype with a few counts. The V and J genes are TRBV4-1 and TRBJ2-7; no clear D gene. CDR1 and CDR2 (germline): MGHRA, YSYEKL. Trimming stripped 1 base from V and 0 bases from J, with 10 bases between. The CDR3 loop spans 15 amino acids. For the CDR3, the DNA is TGCGCCAGCAGCCAAGTCCCCATGAGCTCCTACGAGCAGTACTTC. It encodes CASSQVPMSSYEQYF.

This clonotype was observed a few times. Here the CDR3 DNA reads TGTGCCAGCAGCTGGACTCTGGATGAGCAGTTCTTC. This encodes CASSWTLDEQFF. The chain recombines TRBV7-6 with TRBJ2-1; perhaps TRBD2 as D (5 bases). CDR1 SGHVS and CDR2 FNYEAQ come from the germline V gene. Trimming took off 4 bases at V and 8 bases at J, with 9 bases between the two ends. This CDR3 spans 12 amino acids.

This clonotype occurred a few times. The chain has TRBV6-5 and TRBJ2-2, with D tentatively TRBD1 or TRBD2 (6 bases each). This CDR3 comprises 16 residues. Trimming stripped 0 bases from V and 7 bases from J, with 15 bases between. Germline loops: CDR1 MNHEY, CDR2 SVGAGI. In DNA form, the CDR3 reads TGTGCCAGCAGTTACTCGGGGGCTAGCGAGGACGGGGAGCTGTTTTTT. This translates into CASSYSGASEDGELFF.

There are a few counts of this clonotype. The V and J genes are TRBV12-3 or TRBV12-4 and TRBJ1-5, with D possibly matching TRBD1 (5 bases). V was cut by 5 bases and J by 1 base, with 12 bases left in between. The CDR3 loop spans 15 amino acids. The chain's CDR3 is CASSPVGQSNQPQHF. CDR3 DNA sequence: TGTGCCAGCAGTCCCGTAGGACAAAGCAATCAGCCCCAGCATTTT.